The clone carrying this T cell receptor beta chain was recorded at least ten times. Using unique molecular identifiers, the investigators prepared the TCRbeta library. TCRdb used MiXCR to reprocess the PCR reads, holding one entry per CDR3 protein. The sample has fewer than 120,000 distinct CDR3 sequences, under 13% seen once; the top ten hold over 8%. This sample was included in a study of T-cell reconstitution after alpha-beta-depleted transplantation in children. The CDR3 sequence is 15 residues long. CDR1 and CDR2 from the germline V gene are MNHNS and SASEGT. V was clipped by 2 bases and J by 2 bases; unmatched bases: 4.

Sample: PBMCs from the stem cell graft donor, taken from the stem cell graft. The chain is built from TRBV6-1 and TRBJ2-7, with TRBD1 matching over 9 bases. The receptor comes from a human donor who donated a stem cell graft to a child with acute lymphoblastic leukemia. The CDR3 region has the DNA TGTGCCAGCAGTGAATGGGGACAGGGAGCCTACGAGCAGTACTTC. Protein sequence: CASSEWGQGAYEQYF.